This is a list of T cell receptor beta chains from one sample in a study of cytomegalovirus exposure and HLA in healthy donors. The repertoire was sequenced with immunoSEQ multiplex PCR; TCRdb's copy has only in-frame clones and lacks some. The top ten hold 9.5% to 12% of the sample, which has 110,000 or so clones, 77% seen once. The sequenced material came from PBMCs. The origin of the receptors is a man between 35 and 55 years old in good health and CMV-seropositive. CDR3s include the opening cysteine and the closing phenylalanine or tryptophan.

v_call,cdr3_aa
TRBV19,CASSRGAGTSQETQYF
TRBV7-9,CASSLAGGTDTQYF
TRBV2,CANSGRSGTNYGYTF
TRBV7-9,CASSLAGTGGNEKLFF
TRBV6-5,CASSAGTNYGYTF
TRBV10-3,CAISSGTGAVYGYTF
TRBV7-3,CASSLTGLAGADTQYF
TRBV27,CASSRLEGNQPQHF
TRBV13,CASSRTPGGRTGELFF
TRBV5-1,CASSPRDSRSSYEQYF
TRBV5-1,CASSLGQLLETQYF
TRBV14,CASSQVLRTEYNSPLHF
TRBV7-8,CASSPNSPGLGEQYF
TRBV6-6,CASSYSSPYEQYF
TRBV4-3,CASSQGQANTGELFF
TRBV7-2,CASSSSRLNTGELFF
TRBV30,CAWSALTGPHGYTF
TRBV6-1,CASSGQANTEAFF
TRBV7-9,CASSLGDRENYGYTF
TRBV2,CASRDRGLSQPQHF
TRBV2,CASSDPGMENTEAFF
TRBV7-2,CASRSRDSTYEQYF
TRBV7-7,CASSFIGGGETQYF
TRBV4-2,CASTRGSGELFF
TRBV4-1,CASSQGLLTGSQSAGYTF
TRBV7-2,CASSSQGFNEQFF
TRBV6-4,CASSDSGGTDTQYF
TRBV4-3,CASRRDSLTNEKLFF
TRBV5-5,CASSLVPQGNQPQHF
TRBV19,CATRLAGDRSGESQYF
TRBV5-4,CASSPPGVDEQFF
TRBV5-6,CASTQKDQGANSPLHF
TRBV2,CASRLGATNYGYTF
TRBV7-6,CASSQRPPGQSFQRPQHF
TRBV2,CASSRGFNEKLFF
TRBV28,CASSSSDQPQHF
TRBV28,CASSLSGYGYTF
TRBV6-1,CASSERWELQPQHF
TRBV6-1,CASKLTSSSDTQYF
TRBV18,CASSPGTGVYEQYF
TRBV7-9,CASTSSDTQYF
TRBV5-1,CASSLGQGAGELFF